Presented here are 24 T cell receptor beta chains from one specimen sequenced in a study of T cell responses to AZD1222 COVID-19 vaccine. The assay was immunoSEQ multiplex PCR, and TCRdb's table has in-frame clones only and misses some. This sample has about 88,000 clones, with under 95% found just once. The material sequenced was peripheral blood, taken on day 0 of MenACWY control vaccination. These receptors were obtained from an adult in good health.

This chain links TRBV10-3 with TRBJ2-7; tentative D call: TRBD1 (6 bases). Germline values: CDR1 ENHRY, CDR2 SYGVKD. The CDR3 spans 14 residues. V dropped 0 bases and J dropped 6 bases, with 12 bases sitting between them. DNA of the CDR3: TGTGCCATCAGTGAGTCGAAGGACAGCCGCGAGCAGTACTTC. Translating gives CAISESKDSREQYF.

CDR3 sequence reads: CASRKQVNTEAFF. The DNA of the CDR3 is TGTGCCAGCAGAAAACAGGTAAACACTGAAGCTTTCTTT. V is TRBV2 and J is TRBJ1-1, with a possible D match to TRBD1 (5 bases). With 6 bases removed from V and 2 bases from J, the gap between germline ends came to 10 bases. The CDR3 runs 13 residues. The V gene's germline CDR1 is SNHLY and CDR2 FYNNEI.

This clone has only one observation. CDR3 DNA: TGTGCCACCGCCGGAGATAATGAGCAGTTCTTC. Protein product: CATAGDNEQFF. This rearrangement joins TRBV10-3 to TRBJ2-1; D is uncertain. Trimming stripped 10 bases from V and 7 bases from J, with 11 bases between. Germline CDR1 is ENHRY and CDR2 is SYGVKD. The CDR3 has 11 amino acids.

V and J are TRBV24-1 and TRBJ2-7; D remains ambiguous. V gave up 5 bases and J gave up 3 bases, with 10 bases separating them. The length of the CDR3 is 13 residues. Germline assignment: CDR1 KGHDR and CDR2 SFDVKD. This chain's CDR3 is CATSGGKIYEQYF. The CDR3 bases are TGTGCCACCAGTGGAGGCAAAATCTACGAGCAGTACTTC.

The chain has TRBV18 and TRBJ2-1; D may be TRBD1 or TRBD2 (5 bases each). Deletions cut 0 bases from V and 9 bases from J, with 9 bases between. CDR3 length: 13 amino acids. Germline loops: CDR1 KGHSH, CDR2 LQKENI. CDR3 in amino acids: CASSPPLGGEQFF. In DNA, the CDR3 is TGTGCCAGCTCACCACCTCTTGGGGGTGAGCAGTTCTTC.

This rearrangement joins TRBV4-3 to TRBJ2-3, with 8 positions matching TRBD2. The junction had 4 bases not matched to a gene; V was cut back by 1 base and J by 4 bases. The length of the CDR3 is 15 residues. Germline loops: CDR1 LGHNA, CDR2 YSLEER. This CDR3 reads CASSQAGGLADTQYF. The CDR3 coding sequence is TGCGCCAGCAGCCAAGCGGGGGGGCTCGCAGATACGCAGTATTTT.

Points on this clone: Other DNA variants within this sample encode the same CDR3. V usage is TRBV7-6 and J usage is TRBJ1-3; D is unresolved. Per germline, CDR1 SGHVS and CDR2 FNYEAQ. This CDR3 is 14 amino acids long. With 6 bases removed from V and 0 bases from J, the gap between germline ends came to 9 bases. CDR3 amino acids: CASSRTRSGNTIYF. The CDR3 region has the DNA TGTGCCAGCAGTCGAACACGCTCTGGAAACACCATATATTTT.

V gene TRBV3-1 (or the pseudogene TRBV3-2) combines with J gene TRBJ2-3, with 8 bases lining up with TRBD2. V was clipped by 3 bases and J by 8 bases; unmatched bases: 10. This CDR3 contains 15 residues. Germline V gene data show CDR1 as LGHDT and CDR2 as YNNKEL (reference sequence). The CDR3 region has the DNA TGTGCCAGCAGCCAGGGACTAGGTGGAGGAGGTACGCAGTATTTT. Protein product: CASSQGLGGGGTQYF.

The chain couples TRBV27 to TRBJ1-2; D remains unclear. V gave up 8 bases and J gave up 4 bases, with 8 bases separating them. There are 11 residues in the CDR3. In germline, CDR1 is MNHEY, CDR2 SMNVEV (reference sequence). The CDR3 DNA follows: TGTGCCAGCGGCGGGGTCTATGGCTACACCTTC. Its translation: CASGGVYGYTF.

The CDR3 DNA reads TGTGCCAGCAGTTCTAGCGGGGGGCCCTACGAGCAGTACTTC. This translates into CASSSSGGPYEQYF. J is TRBJ2-7 and V is TRBV27; 11 bases are shared with TRBD2. V was clipped by 4 bases and J by 2 bases; unmatched bases: 1. The CDR3 sequence is 14 residues long. Germline V lookup: CDR1 MNHEY, CDR2 SMNVEV (reference sequence).

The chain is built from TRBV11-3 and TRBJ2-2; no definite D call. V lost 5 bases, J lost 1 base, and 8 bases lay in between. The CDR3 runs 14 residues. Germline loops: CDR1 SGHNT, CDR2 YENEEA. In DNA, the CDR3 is TGTGCCAGCAGCCTCGGTGGGAACACCGGGGAGCTGTTTTTT. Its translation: CASSLGGNTGELFF. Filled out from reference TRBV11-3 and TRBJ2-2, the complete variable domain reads EAGVVQSPRYKIIEKKQPVAFWCNPISGHNTLYWYLQNLGQGPELLIRYENEEAVDDSQLPKDRFSAERLKGVDSTLKIQPAELGDSAVYLCASSLGGNTGELFFGEGSRLTVL.

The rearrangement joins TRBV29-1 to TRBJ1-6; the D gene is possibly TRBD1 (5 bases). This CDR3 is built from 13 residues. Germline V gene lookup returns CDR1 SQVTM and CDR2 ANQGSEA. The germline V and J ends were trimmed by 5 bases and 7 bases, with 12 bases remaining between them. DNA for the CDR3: TGCAGCGTTTCCCAGGGCGGGAATTCACCCCTCCACTTT. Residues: CSVSQGGNSPLHF.

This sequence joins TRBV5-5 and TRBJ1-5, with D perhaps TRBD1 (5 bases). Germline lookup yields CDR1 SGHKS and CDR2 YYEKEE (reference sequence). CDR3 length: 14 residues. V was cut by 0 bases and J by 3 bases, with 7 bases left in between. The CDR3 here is CASSLGQPNQPQHF. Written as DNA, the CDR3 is TGTGCCAGCAGCTTGGGACAGCCCAATCAGCCCCAGCATTTT. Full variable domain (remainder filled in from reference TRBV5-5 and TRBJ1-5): DAGVTQSPTHLIKTRGQQVTLRCSPISGHKSVSWYQQVLGQGPQFIFQYYEKEERGRGNFPDRFSARQFPNYSSELNVNALLLGDSALYLCASSLGQPNQPQHFGDGTRLSIL.

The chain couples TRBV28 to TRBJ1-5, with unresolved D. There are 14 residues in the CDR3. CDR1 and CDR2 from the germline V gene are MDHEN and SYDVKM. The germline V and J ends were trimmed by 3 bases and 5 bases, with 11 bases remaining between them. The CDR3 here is CASSFGSGDQPQHF. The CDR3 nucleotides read TGTGCCAGCAGTTTCGGGAGCGGTGATCAGCCCCAGCATTTT.

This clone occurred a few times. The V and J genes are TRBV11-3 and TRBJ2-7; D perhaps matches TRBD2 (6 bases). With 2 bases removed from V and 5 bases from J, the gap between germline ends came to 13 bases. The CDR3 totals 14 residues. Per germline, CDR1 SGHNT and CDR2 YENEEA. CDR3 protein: CASSLYGSPNEQYF. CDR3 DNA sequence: TGTGCCAGCAGCTTATACGGGAGCCCCAACGAGCAGTACTTC.

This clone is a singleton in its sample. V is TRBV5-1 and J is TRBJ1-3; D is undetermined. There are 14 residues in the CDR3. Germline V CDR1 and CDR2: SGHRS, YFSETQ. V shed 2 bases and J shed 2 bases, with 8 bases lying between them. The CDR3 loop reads CASSLDRPGNTIYF. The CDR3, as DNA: TGCGCCAGCAGCTTAGACCGTCCTGGAAACACCATATATTTT.

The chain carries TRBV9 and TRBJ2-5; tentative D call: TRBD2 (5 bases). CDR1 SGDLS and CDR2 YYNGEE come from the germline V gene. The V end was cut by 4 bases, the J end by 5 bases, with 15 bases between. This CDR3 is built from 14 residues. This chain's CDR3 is CASSPAASGETQYF. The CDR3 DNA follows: TGTGCCAGCAGCCCAGCGGCTTCTGGGGAGACCCAGTACTTC.

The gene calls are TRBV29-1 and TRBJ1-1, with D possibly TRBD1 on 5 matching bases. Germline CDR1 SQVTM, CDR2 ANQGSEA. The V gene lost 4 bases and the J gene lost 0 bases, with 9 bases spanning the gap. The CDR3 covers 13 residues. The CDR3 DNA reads TGCAGCGTTGGACAGAGCATGAACACTGAAGCTTTCTTT. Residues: CSVGQSMNTEAFF.

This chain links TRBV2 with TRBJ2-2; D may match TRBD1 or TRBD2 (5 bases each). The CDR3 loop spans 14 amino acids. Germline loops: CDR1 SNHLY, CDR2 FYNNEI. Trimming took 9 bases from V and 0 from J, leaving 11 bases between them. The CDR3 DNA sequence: TGTGCCAGTAGGGGACGAACGAACACCGGGGAGCTGTTTTTT. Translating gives CASRGRTNTGELFF. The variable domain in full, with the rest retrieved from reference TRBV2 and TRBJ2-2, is EPEVTQTPSHQVTQMGQEVILRCVPISNHLYFYWYRQILGQKVEFLVSFYNNEISEKSEIFDDQFSVERPDGSNFTLKIRSTKLEDSAMYFCASRGRTNTGELFFGEGSRLTVL.

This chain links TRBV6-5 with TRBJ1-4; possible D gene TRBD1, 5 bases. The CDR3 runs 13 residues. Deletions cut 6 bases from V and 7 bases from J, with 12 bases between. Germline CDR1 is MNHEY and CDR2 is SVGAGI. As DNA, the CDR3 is TGTGCCAGCAGACAGGCCCCAATTGAAAAACTGTTTTTT. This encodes CASRQAPIEKLFF.

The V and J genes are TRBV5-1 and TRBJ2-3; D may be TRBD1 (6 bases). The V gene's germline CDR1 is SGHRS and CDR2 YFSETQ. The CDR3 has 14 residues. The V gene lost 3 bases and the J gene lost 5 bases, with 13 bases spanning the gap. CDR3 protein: CASSSTGLIDTQYF. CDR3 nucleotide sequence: TGCGCCAGCAGCTCAACAGGGTTGATAGATACGCAGTATTTT. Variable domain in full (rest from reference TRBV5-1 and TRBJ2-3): KAGVTQTPRYLIKTRGQQVTLSCSPISGHRSVSWYQQTPGQGLQFLFEYFSETQRNKGNFPGRFSGRQFSNSRSEMNVSTLELGDSALYLCASSSTGLIDTQYFGPGTRLTVL.

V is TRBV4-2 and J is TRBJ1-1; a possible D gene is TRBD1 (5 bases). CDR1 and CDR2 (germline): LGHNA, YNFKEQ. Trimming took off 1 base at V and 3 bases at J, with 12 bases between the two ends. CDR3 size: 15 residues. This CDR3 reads CASSQVRLGDTEAFF. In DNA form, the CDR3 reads TGTGCCAGCAGCCAAGTCCGATTGGGGGACACTGAAGCTTTCTTT.

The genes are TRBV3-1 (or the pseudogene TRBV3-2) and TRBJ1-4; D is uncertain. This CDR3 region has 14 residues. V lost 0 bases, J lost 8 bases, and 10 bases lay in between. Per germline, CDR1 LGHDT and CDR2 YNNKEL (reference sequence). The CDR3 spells CASSQDLVTEKLFF. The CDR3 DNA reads TGTGCCAGCAGCCAAGACCTGGTTACAGAAAAACTGTTTTTT.

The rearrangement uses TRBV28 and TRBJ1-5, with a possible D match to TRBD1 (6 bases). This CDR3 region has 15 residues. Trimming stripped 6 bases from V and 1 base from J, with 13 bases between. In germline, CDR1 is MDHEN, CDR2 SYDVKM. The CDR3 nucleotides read TGTGCCAGCAGGCCCGGGGGGCTAAGCAATCAGCCCCAGCATTTT. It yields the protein CASRPGGLSNQPQHF.